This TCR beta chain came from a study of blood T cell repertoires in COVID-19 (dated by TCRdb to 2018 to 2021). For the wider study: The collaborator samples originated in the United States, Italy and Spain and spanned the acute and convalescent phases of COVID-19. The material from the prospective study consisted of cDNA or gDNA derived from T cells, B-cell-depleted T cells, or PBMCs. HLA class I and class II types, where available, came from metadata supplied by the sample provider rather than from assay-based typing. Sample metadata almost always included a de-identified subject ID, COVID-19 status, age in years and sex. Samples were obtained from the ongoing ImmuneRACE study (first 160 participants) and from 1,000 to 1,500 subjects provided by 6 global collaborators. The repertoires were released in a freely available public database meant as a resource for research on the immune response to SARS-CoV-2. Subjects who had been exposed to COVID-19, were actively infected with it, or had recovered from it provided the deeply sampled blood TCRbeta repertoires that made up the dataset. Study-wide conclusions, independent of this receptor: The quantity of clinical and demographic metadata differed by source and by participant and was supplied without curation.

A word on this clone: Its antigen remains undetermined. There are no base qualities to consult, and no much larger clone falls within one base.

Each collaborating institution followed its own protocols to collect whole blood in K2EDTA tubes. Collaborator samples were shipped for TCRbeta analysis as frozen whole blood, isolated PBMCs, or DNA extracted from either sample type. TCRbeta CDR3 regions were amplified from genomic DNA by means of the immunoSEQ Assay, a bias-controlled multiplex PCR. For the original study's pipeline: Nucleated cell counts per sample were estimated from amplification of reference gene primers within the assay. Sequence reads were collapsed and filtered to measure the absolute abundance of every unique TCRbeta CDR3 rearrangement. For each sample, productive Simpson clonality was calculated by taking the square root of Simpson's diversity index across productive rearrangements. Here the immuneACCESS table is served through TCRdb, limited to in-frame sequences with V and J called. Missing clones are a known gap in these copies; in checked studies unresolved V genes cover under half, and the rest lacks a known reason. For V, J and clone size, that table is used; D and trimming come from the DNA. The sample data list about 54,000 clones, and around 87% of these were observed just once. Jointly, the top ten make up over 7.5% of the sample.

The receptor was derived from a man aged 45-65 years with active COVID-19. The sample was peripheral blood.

The nucleotide sequence reads as follows: TGCGCCAGCAGCCAAGAGTTTGCGGGAGATGAACACAATGAGCAGTTCTTC. This is translated as CASSQEFAGDEHNEQFF. The chain links TRBV4-3 with TRBJ2-1; 7 bases in the middle match TRBD2. The germline V end is reduced by 0 bases and the J end by 5 bases; junction bases left unmatched: 10. Via the germline V gene, CDR1 is LGHNA and CDR2 YSLEER. The CDR3 has 17 amino acids, counting the end cysteine and phenylalanine. Of the read, only the CDR3 DNA is kept; its 51 bases are in frame from base 1.